This entry lists 19 T cell receptor beta chains sequenced from one sample in a study of cytomegalovirus exposure and HLA in healthy donors. PCR primers comprised 60 Vbeta and 13 Jbeta primers. The assay was immunoSEQ multiplex PCR, and TCRdb's table has in-frame clones only and misses some. This sample has 150,000 to 200,000 clones, with 80% to 85% found just once. Sequenced input: PBMCs. These receptors were taken from a woman between 18 and 30 years old in good health and CMV-seropositive.

The rearrangement uses TRBV9 and TRBJ2-5; a possible D gene is TRBD1 (6 bases). Germline CDR1 reads SGDLS; CDR2 reads YYNGEE. Trimming pared 8 bases from V and 2 bases from J, leaving 13 bases between. This CDR3 region has 13 residues. The CDR3 sequence is CASQRTAQETQYF. CDR3 DNA: TGTGCCAGTCAAAGGACAGCTCAAGAGACCCAGTACTTC.

This chain links TRBV6-5 with TRBJ1-1; TRBD1 might be the D (6 bases). This CDR3 has 14 amino acids. Germline values: CDR1 MNHEY, CDR2 SVGAGI. V lost 5 bases and J lost 2, with 12 bases in between. CDR3 amino acids: CASSSPTGNTEAFF. CDR3 DNA: TGTGCCAGCAGTAGTCCGACAGGTAACACTGAAGCTTTCTTT.

V gene TRBV27 combines with J gene TRBJ2-1, with D possibly matching TRBD1 (6 bases). V shed 6 bases and J shed 0 bases, with 12 bases lying between them. The CDR3 is 15 residues long. From germline, CDR1 is MNHEY and CDR2 SMNVEV (reference sequence). CDR3 sequence (DNA): TGTGCCAGCAGACCCCAGGGGCGCTCCTACAATGAGCAGTTCTTC. It is translated as CASRPQGRSYNEQFF.

The rearrangement joins TRBV30 to TRBJ2-3, with D maybe TRBD1 (6 bases). Germline V gene sequence: CDR1 GTSNPN, CDR2 SVGIG (reference sequence). V lost 7 bases, J lost 4 bases, and 15 bases lay in between. This CDR3 has 13 amino acids. The DNA of the CDR3 is TGTGCCTCAGGGGCGAAGGGCGCAGATACGCAGTATTTT. This gives the protein CASGAKGADTQYF.

DNA of the CDR3: TGCGCCAGCAGCTTGTGGACAGGGGGCAGGGAGACCCAGTACTTC. Encoded protein: CASSLWTGGRETQYF. The rearrangement links TRBV5-1 to TRBJ2-5, with TRBD1 identical over 11 bases. Germline V lookup: CDR1 SGHRS, CDR2 YFSETQ. V was pared by 1 base and J by 5 bases, with 4 bases of the junction left unmatched. CDR3 length equals 15 residues.

This chain uses TRBV29-1 with TRBJ2-3; D possibly corresponds to TRBD1 (6 bases). This CDR3 contains 15 residues. The germline CDR1 and CDR2 sequences are SQVTM and ANQGSEA. V was pared by 0 bases and J by 3 bases, with 13 bases between. Here the CDR3 DNA reads TGCAGCGTTGAAGACAGGACAGTCCCGACAGATACGCAGTATTTT. It translates to CSVEDRTVPTDTQYF.

CDR3 in DNA: TGTGCCAGCAGTCGGGGAGGGGGAGACACTGAAGCTTTCTTT. Translated, it gives CASSRGGGDTEAFF. The chain is built from TRBV9 and TRBJ1-1, with D possibly matching TRBD1 (6 bases). Deletions cut 5 bases from V and 3 bases from J, with 14 bases between. Germline CDR1 and CDR2: SGDLS and YYNGEE. The CDR3 totals 14 residues.

The V call is TRBV6-4, the J call TRBJ2-3, with a tentative D call TRBD2 (5 bases). V lost 4 bases and J lost 2, with 10 bases in between. Germline values: CDR1 MRHNA, CDR2 SNTAGT. CDR3 length equals 14 residues. The CDR3 is CASSASADTDTQYF. In nucleotides, the CDR3 is TGTGCCAGCAGTGCTTCAGCGGACACAGATACGCAGTATTTT.

This clone appeared a single time. The chain joins TRBV29-1 to TRBJ1-2, with 7 bases that match TRBD1. Trimming cost V 4 bases and J 8 bases; bases outside gene matches: 13. This CDR3 has 14 amino acids. Germline V gene data show CDR1 as SQVTM and CDR2 as ANQGSEA. CDR3 DNA: TGCAGCGTTGGGATCACAGGGGCCCCGAGGGGCTACACCTTC. Protein: CSVGITGAPRGYTF.

V gene TRBV6-5 combines with J gene TRBJ2-4; D unclear. Per the germline V gene, CDR1 is MNHEY and CDR2 is SVGAGI. The CDR3 spans 14 residues. Trimming removed 3 bases from V and 3 bases from J, with 9 bases in between. The CDR3 nucleotides read TGTGCCAGCAGTTATCTGGGCCTCAAAAACATTCAGTACTTC. This sequence encodes CASSYLGLKNIQYF.

J is TRBJ1-1 and V is TRBV6-5; D gene ambiguous. The CDR3 has 14 residues. The germline gives CDR1 MNHEY, CDR2 SVGAGI. V lost 6 bases to trimming and J lost 3 bases, with 14 bases between them. CDR3 bases: TGTGCCAGCAGGCCCAGCAGGCTCCACACTGAAGCTTTCTTT. It specifies CASRPSRLHTEAFF.

This chain connects TRBV10-1 to TRBJ2-1, with TRBD1 matching over 10 bases. The germline V gene encodes CDR1 WNHNN and CDR2 SYGVQD (reference sequence). The J segment lost 8 bases and the V segment lost 4 bases, leaving 8 bases of the junction unmatched. The CDR3 has 15 residues. This CDR3 is CASSGPGQGKHEQFF. The CDR3 nucleotides are TGCGCCAGCAGTGGCCCGGGACAGGGGAAACATGAGCAGTTCTTC.

This rearrangement joins TRBV6-6 to TRBJ2-2; 10 bases map to TRBD1. Per germline, CDR1 MNHNY and CDR2 SVGAGI (reference sequence). V lost 6 bases and J lost 2; bases outside the gene matches: 6. The CDR3 is made up of 16 amino acids. Here the CDR3 reads CASSGQGGSNTGELFF. The CDR3 DNA reads as TGTGCCAGCAGCGGACAGGGGGGTTCCAACACCGGGGAGCTGTTTTTT.

The chain joins TRBV11-2 to TRBJ1-1; a weak D match, TRBD1 (5 bases). Per the germline V gene, CDR1 is SGHAT and CDR2 is FQNNGV. Deletions cut 6 bases from V and 6 bases from J, with 14 bases between. The CDR3 runs 13 residues. The CDR3 DNA is TGTGCCAGCAGTCAGGGAACGGGGGCTGAAGCTTTCTTT. It is translated as CASSQGTGAEAFF.

The chain joins TRBV6-6 to TRBJ2-4; maybe TRBD2 (6 bases). Germline CDR1 is MNHNY and CDR2 is SVGAGI (reference sequence). The CDR3 has 14 amino acids. Trimming shortened V by 2 bases and J by 1 base, and 6 bases separated the two germline ends. The CDR3 nucleotides read TGTGCCAGCAGTTACGGGGGGGCCAAAAACATTCAGTACTTC. Translation: CASSYGGAKNIQYF.

The rearrangement joins TRBV7-3 to TRBJ2-5; 8 bases fit TRBD1. Germline V gives CDR1 SGHTA, CDR2 FQGTGA. V lost 4 bases and J lost 1; bases outside the gene matches: 2. This CDR3 region has 14 residues. CDR3 coding DNA: TGTGCCAGCAGCTCGACAGGGGTCCAAGAGACCCAGTACTTC. Translated: CASSSTGVQETQYF.

The rearrangement links TRBV30 to TRBJ2-4; no clear D. The CDR3 totals 16 residues. Trimming pared 0 bases from V and 1 base from J, leaving 13 bases between. Germline CDR1 is GTSNPN and CDR2 is SVGIG (reference sequence). The CDR3: CAWSVSSGRAKNIQYF. CDR3 bases: TGTGCCTGGAGTGTTTCTTCGGGTAGGGCCAAAAACATTCAGTACTTC.

The chain uses TRBV11-2 and TRBJ2-7; 9 bases align to TRBD2. Germline CDR1 and CDR2: SGHAT and FQNNGV. CDR3 length: 15 amino acids. Trimming cost V 0 bases and J 0 bases; bases outside gene matches: 0. This chain's CDR3 is CASSLERGGSYEQYF. The CDR3 region has the DNA TGTGCCAGCAGCTTAGAGCGGGGGGGCTCCTACGAGCAGTACTTC.

This clone was seen only a few times. This chain links TRBV6-1 with TRBJ1-2; D might be TRBD1 (6 bases). The germline V and J ends were trimmed by 5 bases and 6 bases, with 10 bases remaining between them. The CDR3 extends over 12 amino acids. Germline CDR1 is MNHNS and CDR2 is SASEGT. This CDR3 is CASSTGLDGYTF. CDR3 bases: TGTGCCAGCAGTACAGGGCTCGATGGCTACACCTTC.